The 28 T cell receptor beta chains below all came from one sample that was sequenced in a study of T cells in Graves' hyperthyroidism and ophthalmopathy. Researchers amplified the TCR beta CDR3 regions from RNA transcripts. When the TCR CDR3 underwent first-round RT-PCR, the HTBI primer set was used. Using its own MiXCR run on the multiplex PCR reads, TCRdb lists one record per CDR3 protein. The table shows under 450,000 distinct CDR3 sequences, with about 15% occurring only once. Sequencing used blood. These receptors came from a woman aged 18 to 35 with Graves' hyperthyroidism.

J is TRBJ2-7 and V is TRBV27, with D perhaps matching TRBD2 (6 bases). This CDR3 spans 15 amino acids. Trimming stripped 2 bases from V and 5 bases from J, with 16 bases between. Germline V CDR1 and CDR2: MNHEY, SMNVEV (reference sequence). CDR3 in amino acids: CASSLRRGEVHEQYF. The CDR3 DNA reads as TGTGCCAGCAGTTTAAGGAGAGGGGAGGTCCACGAGCAGTACTTC.

This clonotype was seen a few times. The chain combines TRBV4-2 with TRBJ2-5, with D perhaps matching TRBD2 (7 bases). The CDR3 runs to 19 residues. The ends were cut back, 1 base at V and 6 bases at J, with 27 bases in the middle. Germline V gives CDR1 LGHNA, CDR2 YNFKEQ. CDR3 in amino acids: CASSQGGGLQTGVVKTQYF. CDR3 bases: TGTGCCAGCAGCCAAGGGGGGGGCCTTCAAACGGGAGTGGTGAAGACCCAGTACTTC.

This clonotype has a count of ten or more. The chain links TRBV20-1 to TRBJ2-7; possibly TRBD1 or TRBD2 for D (6 bases each). The CDR3 runs to 12 residues. The V end was cut by 8 bases, the J end by 0 bases, with 11 bases between. Germline V gives CDR1 DFQATT, CDR2 SNEGSKA (reference sequence). CDR3 region: CSLGGFSYEQYF. The CDR3 DNA follows: TGCAGTCTAGGGGGGTTCTCCTACGAGCAGTACTTC.

This clonotype came up many times. The CDR3: CASSSEGDYGYTF. In DNA form, the CDR3 reads TGTGCCAGCAGCAGTGAAGGGGACTATGGCTACACCTTC. The rearrangement links TRBV7-9 to TRBJ1-2; weak D call: TRBD1 (5 bases). The V gene's germline CDR1 is SEHNR and CDR2 FQNEAQ (reference sequence). V lost 5 bases to trimming and J lost 3 bases, with 10 bases between them. This CDR3 contains 13 residues.

This clonotype was seen ten or more times. The V gene is TRBV5-5, the J gene TRBJ2-3, with no clear D. V lost 4 bases and J 4 bases, leaving 16 bases between the germline ends. CDR1 and CDR2 (germline): SGHKS, YYEKEE (reference sequence). This CDR3 is 15 amino acids long. The CDR3 DNA sequence: TGTGCCAGCAGCCTATACAATTTTAACTCAGATACGCAGTATTTT. Translating it yields CASSLYNFNSDTQYF. Drawing the rest from reference TRBV5-5 and TRBJ2-3, the complete variable domain is DAGVTQSPTHLIKTRGQQVTLRCSPISGHKSVSWYQQVLGQGPQFIFQYYEKEERGRGNFPDRFSARQFPNYSSELNVNALLLGDSALYLCASSLYNFNSDTQYFGPGTRLTVL.

V is TRBV20-1 and J is TRBJ1-6, with D perhaps matching TRBD1 (5 bases). The CDR3 contains 15 residues. V lost 4 bases and J lost 9, with 19 bases in between. From germline, CDR1 is DFQATT and CDR2 SNEGSKA (reference sequence). The CDR3 bases are TGCAGTGCTATTACAGGCGCGGGGGGGAGTTCACCCCTCCACTTT. It yields the protein CSAITGAGGSSPLHF.

This rearrangement joins TRBV6-6 to TRBJ2-3, with D uncertain. CDR3 length: 15 residues. The V gene lost 2 bases and the J gene lost 3 bases, with 12 bases spanning the gap. From germline, CDR1 is MNHNY and CDR2 SVGAGI (reference sequence). In DNA, the CDR3 is TGTGCCAGCAGTTACCGTGGACCCCAAACAGATACGCAGTATTTT. It encodes CASSYRGPQTDTQYF.

This clonotype was counted once. The CDR3 is CASSPLIKETLYGYTF. Written as DNA, the CDR3 is TGTGCCAGCAGCCCCCTGATAAAGGAAACGCTATATGGCTACACCTTC. The V and J genes are TRBV7-9 and TRBJ1-2; unclear D gene. Germline loops: CDR1 SEHNR, CDR2 FQNEAQ (reference sequence). The CDR3 totals 16 residues. With 5 bases removed from V and 5 bases from J, the gap between germline ends came to 21 bases.

The sample holds many counts of this clonotype. This chain connects TRBV7-9 to TRBJ2-5; D might be TRBD1 or TRBD2, each matching 5 bases. CDR1 SEHNR and CDR2 FQNEAQ come from the germline V gene (reference sequence). Trimming removed 1 base at V and 7 bases at J, with 13 bases between. This CDR3 is 14 amino acids long. Here the CDR3 reads CASSLEGAGGTQYF. In DNA, the CDR3 is TGTGCCAGCAGCTTAGAAGGGGCAGGAGGGACCCAGTACTTC.

This clonotype was counted at least ten times. This chain connects TRBV28 to TRBJ2-7; D is possibly TRBD2 (5 bases). CDR3 size: 13 residues. CDR1 and CDR2 (germline): MDHEN, SYDVKM. V was trimmed by 7 bases and J by 3 bases, leaving 13 bases between them. CDR3 loop: CASMYSGSYEQYF. In DNA form, the CDR3 reads TGTGCCAGCATGTATTCTGGGAGCTACGAGCAGTACTTC.

This clonotype was recorded many times. The gene calls are TRBV11-3 and TRBJ2-1; 8 bases align to TRBD1. Germline V lookup: CDR1 SGHNT, CDR2 YENEEA. V lost 5 bases, J lost 6 bases, and 3 bases stayed unmatched. CDR3 size: 13 residues. DNA of the CDR3: TGTGCCAGCAGCCTGGACAGGGCCAATGAGCAGTTCTTC. It is translated as CASSLDRANEQFF.

This clonotype was detected many times. V usage is TRBV28 and J usage is TRBJ1-2, with 10 bases identical to TRBD1. Germline CDR1 MDHEN, CDR2 SYDVKM. The length of the CDR3 is 12 residues. V was clipped by 7 bases and J by 8 bases; unmatched bases: 4. In DNA form, the CDR3 reads TGTGCCAGCAAGACAGGGGGCGAGGGCTACACCTTC. This gives the protein CASKTGGEGYTF.

This clonotype was recorded at least ten times. J is TRBJ2-5 and V is TRBV3-1; possibly TRBD1 for D (6 bases). CDR1 and CDR2 from the germline V gene are LGHDT and YNNKEL (reference sequence). The CDR3 contains 15 residues. V lost 3 bases and J 9 bases, leaving 20 bases between the germline ends. The DNA of the CDR3 is TGTGCCAGCAGCCACCCAAGGACAGCTATGGTTCCCCAGTACTTC. Protein product: CASSHPRTAMVPQYF.

This clonotype came up many times. The rearrangement joins TRBV11-2 to TRBJ2-1; D tentatively reads TRBD1 or TRBD2 (5 bases each). Deletions cut 1 base from V and 7 bases from J, with 14 bases between. This CDR3 has 15 amino acids. Looked up from germline, CDR1 is SGHAT and CDR2 is FQNNGV. The CDR3 protein is CASSLARGPLNEQFF. The CDR3 nucleotides read TGTGCCAGCAGCTTAGCACGGGGACCTTTGAATGAGCAGTTCTTC.

This clonotype was seen repeatedly, ten times or more. This sequence joins TRBV18 and TRBJ1-1, with D maybe TRBD1 (6 bases). CDR3 length equals 14 residues. Germline V gene data show CDR1 as KGHSH and CDR2 as LQKENI. V gave up 3 bases and J gave up 1 base, with 9 bases separating them. The CDR3 region is CASSPQQGNTEAFF. The CDR3 DNA is TGTGCCAGCTCACCGCAACAGGGGAACACTGAAGCTTTCTTT.

The J gene is TRBJ2-5, the V gene TRBV4-1, with 7 bases identical to TRBD2. Germline loops: CDR1 MGHRA, CDR2 YSYEKL. CDR3 size: 15 residues. V gave up 3 bases and J gave up 2 bases; unmatched junction bases: 6. The chain's CDR3 is CASSQGVGGQETQYF. The DNA for the CDR3 is TGCGCCAGCAGCCAGGGCGTCGGGGGGCAAGAGACCCAGTACTTC.

In this sample, this clonotype turned up many times. The rearrangement uses TRBV3-1 and TRBJ1-1, with D perhaps TRBD1 (5 bases). CDR3 length: 14 amino acids. The V and J ends lost 4 bases and 1 base respectively, with 10 bases between them. CDR1 and CDR2 from the germline V gene are LGHDT and YNNKEL (reference sequence). The chain's CDR3 is CASSRRTGNTEAFF. As DNA, the CDR3 is TGTGCCAGCAGCCGTCGAACAGGGAACACTGAAGCTTTCTTT.

V gene TRBV25-1 combines with J gene TRBJ2-5; D is possibly TRBD1 or TRBD2 (5 bases each). Deletions cut 6 bases from V and 4 bases from J, with 15 bases between. Germline V CDR1 and CDR2: MGHDK, SYGVNS. The CDR3 has 14 residues. The CDR3 loop reads CASRGTFPSETQYF. The CDR3 coding sequence is TGTGCCAGCAGGGGGACGTTCCCCTCAGAGACCCAGTACTTC.

This clonotype was counted ten times or more. This chain uses TRBV3-1 with TRBJ1-2; D gene uncertain. Per germline, CDR1 LGHDT and CDR2 YNNKEL (reference sequence). The germline V and J ends were trimmed by 4 bases and 8 bases, with 23 bases remaining between them. This CDR3 has 16 residues. The CDR3 sequence: CASSLRIPAAHRGYTF. DNA of the CDR3: TGTGCCAGCAGCCTACGAATCCCCGCAGCTCATCGGGGCTACACCTTC.

This clonotype was detected a few times. The chain combines TRBV6-5 with TRBJ2-7; D not certain. Deletions cut 1 base from V and 6 bases from J, with 10 bases between. The CDR3 has 13 amino acids. Germline-derived CDR1 and CDR2 are MNHEY and SVGAGI. Here the CDR3 reads CASSYLTRGEQYF. DNA for the CDR3: TGTGCCAGCAGTTACTTAACTCGTGGCGAGCAGTACTTC.

This clonotype was recorded at least ten times. The chain is built from TRBV12-3 or TRBV12-4 and TRBJ1-1; D is undetermined. The germline V and J ends were trimmed by 3 bases and 5 bases, with 16 bases remaining between them. CDR3 size: 15 residues. CDR3 sequence (DNA): TGTGCCAGCAGTTTGAATCGGGGTCGCAGAACTGAAGCTTTCTTT. Its translation is CASSLNRGRRTEAFF.

This clonotype was recorded a few times. The rearrangement uses TRBV7-2 and TRBJ2-5, with 9 bases fitting TRBD2. The V gene's germline CDR1 is SGHTA and CDR2 FQGNSA. The CDR3 is 18 residues long. The trim removed 1 base at V and 1 base at J, leaving 10 bases unmatched. The CDR3 region is CASSLVASGVGFQETQYF. CDR3 nucleotides: TGTGCCAGCAGCTTAGTGGCTAGCGGGGTGGGTTTCCAAGAGACCCAGTACTTC.

This clonotype was counted many times. The genes are TRBV7-9 and TRBJ2-7, with D possibly being TRBD1 (7 bases). Germline CDR1 SEHNR, CDR2 FQNEAQ (reference sequence). The CDR3 spans 18 residues. With 4 bases removed from V and 5 bases from J, the gap between germline ends came to 27 bases. CDR3 in amino acids: CASSSSQPTGDFWHEQYF. The CDR3 coding sequence is TGTGCCAGCAGCTCCAGCCAGCCTACAGGGGACTTTTGGCACGAGCAGTACTTC.

This clonotype was detected ten times or more. CDR3 DNA sequence: TGCGCCAGCAGGGGGGGGACGACAGAGCAGTACTTC. Its translation is CASRGGTTEQYF. This sequence joins TRBV5-1 and TRBJ2-7, with 7 positions matching TRBD2. This CDR3 contains 12 residues. Germline-derived CDR1 and CDR2 are SGHRS and YFSETQ. V was clipped by 5 bases and J by 7 bases; unmatched bases: 6.

This clonotype was recorded many times. The CDR3 region is CASSLNADTQYF. DNA of the CDR3: TGTGCCAGCAGTTTAAATGCAGATACGCAGTATTTT. The V gene is TRBV12-3 or TRBV12-4, the J gene TRBJ2-3; D is unresolved. The CDR3 loop spans 12 amino acids. V lost 2 bases, J lost 4 bases, and 4 bases lay in between.

This clonotype was seen at least ten times. The rearrangement uses TRBV12-3 or TRBV12-4 and TRBJ2-5, with 7 bases aligning to TRBD1. After removal of 1 base from V and 6 bases from J, the junction contained 5 bases not matched to a gene. The length of the CDR3 is 14 residues. CDR3: CASSLGGGVKTQYF. The CDR3 DNA reads TGTGCCAGCAGTTTAGGAGGGGGCGTGAAGACCCAGTACTTC.

The sample holds many counts of this clonotype. The chain employs TRBV18 and TRBJ2-5; 7 nucleotides match TRBD2. V was clipped by 3 bases and J by 5 bases; unmatched bases: 6. The V gene's germline CDR1 is KGHSH and CDR2 LQKENI. The CDR3 extends over 14 amino acids. CDR3 coding DNA: TGTGCCAGCTCACCTGGCGGGAGCAGCGAGACCCAGTACTTC. Translating gives CASSPGGSSETQYF.

This clonotype was counted at least ten times. The J gene is TRBJ2-3, the V gene TRBV12-3 or TRBV12-4; D is undetermined. With 7 bases removed from V and 4 bases from J, the gap between germline ends came to 6 bases. The CDR3 loop spans 11 amino acids. The CDR3 sequence: CASTAADTQYF. In nucleotides, the CDR3 is TGTGCCAGCACCGCGGCAGATACGCAGTATTTT.